This TCR beta chain appears in the sequencing data of a study of shared clonotypes between healthy human individuals. After removal of 1 base from V and 5 bases from J, the junction contained 4 bases not matched to a gene. The germline V gene has CDR1 SGHTA and CDR2 FQGTGA. The CDR3 totals 16 residues. Generated by immunoSEQ multiplex PCR, the TCRdb table keeps only in-frame clones and is missing some. There are approximately 2.3 million clones in the sample; over 90% occur only once, and 0.39% lies in the top ten. The TCR sequence derives from a man between 18 and 29 years old in good health. Some clones in this sample may be carry-over from other donors' samples. This chain uses TRBV7-3 with TRBJ2-1, with 11 bases lining up with TRBD2. The sample consisted of naive CD4+ T cells from PBMCs. Subset given: CD45RA+ positively selected. CDR3 nucleotide sequence: TGTGCCAGCAGCTTAAAGGGGACTAGCGGAGACAATGAGCAGTTCTTC. Translating it yields CASSLKGTSGDNEQFF.